This T cell receptor beta chain was sequenced during a study of early T cells in non-severe SARS-CoV-2 infection. TCRdb recomputed calls from the 5' RACE reads with MiXCR, one row per CDR3 protein. The sample contains some 39,000 distinct CDR3 sequences, roughly 4% of which appear only once. Deletions cut 0 bases from V and 0 bases from J, with 11 bases between. The CDR3 is made up of 16 amino acids. The germline V gene has CDR1 SGHAT and CDR2 FQNNGV. This clonotype was counted ten times or more. This clonotype originated in an adult who was a healthcare worker with PCR-confirmed SARS-CoV-2 infection or an uninfected control (not recorded which). Sequencing was carried out using whole blood. This sequence joins TRBV11-2 and TRBJ1-1; D gene ambiguous. CDR3 bases: TGTGCCAGCAGCTTAGATCCGGGAGAACTGAACACTGAAGCTTTCTTT. Translating gives CASSLDPGELNTEAFF.